The clone carrying this T cell receptor (beta chain) has only one observation. Libraries were prepared by immunoSEQ multiplex PCR; TCRdb keeps only in-frame clonotypes and omits some of them. The sample carries tens of thousands of clones, more than 80% recorded once. The sample is drawn from a study of blood T cell repertoires in COVID-19. CDR1 is LNHDA, CDR2 SQIVND, per germline (reference sequence). The CDR3 covers 12 residues. V lost 6 bases and J 4 bases, leaving 9 bases between the germline ends. Sample: peripheral blood. This receptor was obtained from a woman aged 55-69 years with acute or convalescent COVID-19. The chain combines TRBV19 with TRBJ1-2; D gene uncertain. CDR3 in amino acids: CASREQIYGYTF. The CDR3 nucleotides read TGTGCCAGTAGAGAACAGATCTATGGCTACACCTTC.